These 24 T cell receptor beta chains share one sample of origin, sequenced in a study of T cells in Graves' hyperthyroidism and ophthalmopathy. Using RNA transcripts as the source, TCR beta CDR3 regions were amplified. HTBI primers were the set used in a first-round RT-PCR of the TCR CDR3. Each CDR3 protein is one row after TCRdb ran MiXCR on the multiplex PCR reads. This table holds about 130,000 distinct CDR3 sequences, approximately 24% found once. Sequences were obtained from blood. All receptors derive from a woman aged 50 to 65 with Graves' hyperthyroidism that later progressed to Graves' ophthalmopathy.

The CDR3 is CASSSGRSGIYEQYF. Written as DNA, the CDR3 is TGTGCCAGCAGCTCGGGGCGGAGCGGTATTTACGAGCAGTACTTC. This chain joins TRBV11-1 and TRBJ2-7; possibly TRBD1 or TRBD2 for D (5 bases each). V gave up 4 bases and J gave up 4 bases, with 17 bases separating them. The CDR3 loop spans 15 amino acids. CDR1 and CDR2 (germline): SGHAT, FQDESV (reference sequence).

This clonotype showed up many times. This chain uses TRBV2 with TRBJ2-7; D is uncertain. The CDR3 has 13 residues. Per the germline V gene, CDR1 is SNHLY and CDR2 is FYNNEI. V lost 3 bases to trimming and J lost 2 bases, with 8 bases between them. CDR3 sequence reads: CASSDVQTYEQYF. CDR3 bases: TGTGCCAGCAGTGATGTGCAGACCTACGAGCAGTACTTC.

This clonotype has more than one count but fewer than ten. The rearrangement joins TRBV9 to TRBJ2-7, with 12 bases matching TRBD2. With V trimmed by 4 bases and J by 4 bases, 9 bases remained unmatched. The CDR3 consists of 16 residues. Germline-derived CDR1 and CDR2 are SGDLS and YYNGEE. In DNA form, the CDR3 reads TGTGCCAGCAGCCCCCGACTAGCGGGAGAGAAATACGAGCAGTACTTC. Amino acids: CASSPRLAGEKYEQYF. The variable domain in full, with the rest retrieved from reference TRBV9 and TRBJ2-7, is DSGVTQTPKHLITATGQRVTLRCSPRSGDLSVYWYQQSLDQGLQFLIQYYNGEERAKGNILERFSAQQFPDLHSELNLSSLELGDSALYFCASSPRLAGEKYEQYFGPGTRLTVT.

The sample holds many counts of this clonotype. The genes are TRBV6-1 and TRBJ2-7; 8 bases line up with TRBD1. The CDR3 is 14 amino acids. The ends lost 5 bases at V and 4 bases at J; junction bases unmatched: 7. CDR1 is MNHNS and CDR2 is SASEGT in the germline V gene. CDR3 nucleotides: TGTGCCAGCAGTAGGGCAGGGGGCTTATACGAGCAGTACTTC. Translation: CASSRAGGLYEQYF.

This clonotype was detected ten times or more. V is TRBV28 and J is TRBJ1-1; D is uncertain. This CDR3 comprises 12 residues. Germline V gives CDR1 MDHEN, CDR2 SYDVKM. Trimming removed 3 bases from V and 12 bases from J, with 14 bases in between. The CDR3 is CASSLIKSNTFF. The CDR3 bases are TGTGCCAGCAGTTTGATAAAGAGTAACACTTTCTTT.

V usage is TRBV7-2 and J usage is TRBJ2-2; 9 nucleotides agree with TRBD2. After removal of 5 bases from V and 4 bases from J, the junction contained 8 bases not matched to a gene. Germline loops: CDR1 SGHTA, CDR2 FQGNSA. The CDR3 has 16 residues. The CDR3 DNA sequence: TGTGCCAGCAGCCTCCAAGCGGGAGGTGGCACCGGGGAGCTGTTTTTT. This sequence encodes CASSLQAGGGTGELFF. The full variable domain, rest sourced from reference TRBV7-2 and TRBJ2-2, is GAGVSQSPSNKVTEKGKDVELRCDPISGHTALYWYRQSLGQGLEFLIYFQGNSAPDKSGLPSDRFSAERTGGSVSTLTIQRTQQEDSAVYLCASSLQAGGGTGELFFGEGSRLTVL.

This clonotype was detected ten times or more. The chain uses TRBV6-1 and TRBJ1-5; weak D call: TRBD1 (5 bases). CDR1 is MNHNS and CDR2 is SASEGT in the germline V gene. This CDR3 has 15 residues. The germline V and J ends were trimmed by 6 bases and 2 bases, with 14 bases remaining between them. The DNA of the CDR3 is TGTGCCAGCAGCAGAGACAGTAGAGGCAATCAGCCCCAGCATTTT. It is translated as CASSRDSRGNQPQHF.

The rearrangement joins TRBV19 to TRBJ2-4; D gene ambiguous. Germline V gene lookup returns CDR1 LNHDA and CDR2 SQIVND (reference sequence). This CDR3 has 14 residues. V lost 4 bases, J lost 0 bases, and 7 bases lay in between. Here the CDR3 reads CASSKSLAKNIQYF. In nucleotides, the CDR3 is TGTGCCAGTAGTAAATCCTTAGCCAAAAACATTCAGTACTTC. The full variable domain, its missing parts supplied by reference TRBV19 and TRBJ2-4, is DGGITQSPKYLFRKEGQNVTLSCEQNLNHDAMYWYRQDPGQGLRLIYYSQIVNDFQKGDIAEGYSVSREKKESFPLTVTSAQKNPTAFYLCASSKSLAKNIQYFGAGTRLSVL.

The table lists this clonotype with many counts. The chain carries TRBV2 and TRBJ2-1; 7 nucleotides line up with TRBD2. With V trimmed by 4 bases and J by 7 bases, 7 bases remained unmatched. This CDR3 region has 14 residues. CDR1 and CDR2 (germline): SNHLY, FYNNEI. Written as DNA, the CDR3 is TGTGCCAGCAGTGGGATCAACGGGAGGAATGAGCAGTTCTTC. Encoded protein: CASSGINGRNEQFF.

The sample holds many counts of this clonotype. The CDR3 bases are TGTGCCAGCAGCCAAGACGGGCCTTTAGGGGGGGAGCTGTTTTTT. It encodes CASSQDGPLGGELFF. V usage is TRBV3-1 and J usage is TRBJ2-2; D call uncertain. The ends were cut back, 0 bases at V and 8 bases at J, with 13 bases in the middle. This CDR3 spans 15 amino acids. CDR1 LGHDT and CDR2 YNNKEL come from the germline V gene (reference sequence).

This clonotype was observed many times. For the CDR3, the DNA is TGTGCCAGCTCGAAAGGCCGTTACTACGAGCAGTACTTC. Translating it yields CASSKGRYYEQYF. V and J are TRBV6-1 and TRBJ2-7; D unresolved. CDR1 is MNHNS and CDR2 is SASEGT in the germline V gene. V lost 8 bases, J lost 3 bases, and 14 bases lay in between. The CDR3 covers 13 residues.

CDR3 sequence reads: CASSLVPTGTGNSPLHF. Here the CDR3 DNA reads TGTGCCAGCAGCTTAGTCCCTACCGGGACAGGGAATTCACCCCTCCACTTT. J is TRBJ1-6 and V is TRBV7-2; 9 bases line up with TRBD1. The CDR3 has 17 amino acids. Germline V gene lookup returns CDR1 SGHTA and CDR2 FQGNSA. The J segment lost 7 bases and the V segment lost 1 base, leaving 8 bases of the junction unmatched. Combining the CDR3 with reference TRBV7-2 and TRBJ1-6 gives the whole variable domain GAGVSQSPSNKVTEKGKDVELRCDPISGHTALYWYRQSLGQGLEFLIYFQGNSAPDKSGLPSDRFSAERTGGSVSTLTIQRTQQEDSAVYLCASSLVPTGTGNSPLHFGNGTRLTVT.

The CDR3 reads CASSSSGTGTADTQYF. CDR3 DNA sequence: TGTGCCAGCAGTTCTAGCGGGACTGGGACCGCAGATACGCAGTATTTT. The gene calls are TRBV27 and TRBJ2-3; 9 bases match TRBD2. CDR1 and CDR2 (germline): MNHEY, SMNVEV (reference sequence). Trimming removed 4 bases from V and 4 bases from J; junction bases left unmatched: 9. The CDR3 covers 16 residues.

In its sample, this clonotype was seen many times. The chain couples TRBV11-2 to TRBJ1-2; 12 nucleotides line up with TRBD1. V shed 5 bases, J shed 2 bases, and the junction held 3 bases outside the gene matches. The CDR3 runs to 15 residues. Germline assignment: CDR1 SGHAT and CDR2 FQNNGV. CDR3 DNA sequence: TGTGCCAGCAGCCCCGGGACAGGGGGCAACTATGGCTACACCTTC. Its translation: CASSPGTGGNYGYTF. Together with reference TRBV11-2 and TRBJ1-2, the CDR3 gives the full variable domain: EAGVAQSPRYKIIEKRQSVAFWCNPISGHATLYWYQQILGQGPKLLIQFQNNGVVDDSQLPKDRFSAERLKGVDSTLKIQPAKLEDSAVYLCASSPGTGGNYGYTFGSGTRLTVV.

V usage is TRBV4-1 and J usage is TRBJ2-7; 9 bases are shared with TRBD2. The junction had 2 bases not matched to a gene; V was cut back by 0 bases and J by 2 bases. The CDR3 is 15 amino acids. Germline lookup yields CDR1 MGHRA and CDR2 YSYEKL. The CDR3 reads CASSQELAGAYEQYF. CDR3 DNA: TGCGCCAGCAGCCAAGAACTAGCGGGCGCCTACGAGCAGTACTTC.

This clonotype was counted only a few times. A single base separates this from a much larger clone, so it may be a read error. As DNA, the CDR3 is TGTGCCTCTGCACTGAACACTGAAGCTTCCTTT. Its translation is CASALNTEASF. The V and J genes are TRBV30 and TRBJ1-1, with no clear D. Germline CDR1 is GTSNPN and CDR2 is SVGIG (reference sequence). This CDR3 is 11 amino acids long.

In its sample, this clonotype was seen a few times. This sequence joins TRBV7-9 and TRBJ2-7; D ambiguous. The germline V gene has CDR1 SEHNR and CDR2 FQNEAQ (reference sequence). Trimming stripped 1 base from V and 2 bases from J, with 3 bases between. The CDR3 consists of 12 residues. DNA for the CDR3: TGTGCCAGCAGCTTAGGTGCCTACGAGCAGTACTTC. Its protein product is CASSLGAYEQYF.

This sequence joins TRBV28 and TRBJ2-5; 8 bases are a match to TRBD1. This CDR3 has 15 residues. Germline CDR1 reads MDHEN; CDR2 reads SYDVKM. Trimming removed 7 bases from V and 3 bases from J; junction bases left unmatched: 10. The CDR3 DNA is TGTGCCAGCACCCTGGGAACAGGGGGAAAAGAGACCCAGTACTTC. It translates to CASTLGTGGKETQYF.

This rearrangement joins TRBV20-1 to TRBJ2-1; TRBD2 agrees at 10 bases. The CDR3 sequence is 16 residues long. Per germline, CDR1 DFQATT and CDR2 SNEGSKA (reference sequence). The V segment lost 4 bases and the J segment 4 bases; nucleotides outside the gene matches: 10. CDR3 nucleotide sequence: TGCAGTGCTAACCCTGCCAGCGGGAGGGGATACAATGAGCAGTTCTTC. Amino acids: CSANPASGRGYNEQFF.

This clonotype was counted a few times. This chain connects TRBV27 to TRBJ2-7; maybe TRBD1 (6 bases). CDR3 length equals 15 residues. V dropped 5 bases and J dropped 4 bases, with 18 bases sitting between them. From germline, CDR1 is MNHEY and CDR2 SMNVEV (reference sequence). Here the CDR3 DNA reads TGTGCCAGCAGTCCCGGACAGATCCAGGGGTACGAGCAGTACTTC. This encodes CASSPGQIQGYEQYF.

This clonotype appeared a few times. The chain recombines TRBV6-5 with TRBJ2-1; 7 bases map to TRBD1. Germline loops: CDR1 MNHEY, CDR2 SVGAGI. This CDR3 is 15 amino acids long. V shed 0 bases and J 7 bases; nucleotides not matched to a gene: 6. The CDR3, as DNA: TGTGCCAGCAGTTACTCGAGACAGGGTTTTAATGAGCAGTTCTTC. This gives the protein CASSYSRQGFNEQFF.

This clonotype was seen more than once but under ten times. The chain carries TRBV20-1 and TRBJ2-1; 8 nucleotides line up with TRBD2. V was pared by 6 bases and J by 15 bases, with 19 bases of the junction left unmatched. This CDR3 is 14 amino acids long. Germline assignment: CDR1 DFQATT and CDR2 SNEGSKA (reference sequence). The CDR3 here is CSAEAVAGPTKWFF. CDR3 sequence (DNA): TGCAGTGCCGAGGCAGTAGCGGGACCCACTAAGTGGTTCTTC.

This clonotype was found many times. The V gene is TRBV27, the J gene TRBJ2-3; weak D call: TRBD1 (6 bases). The germline V and J ends were trimmed by 6 bases and 1 base, with 11 bases remaining between them. Germline CDR1 and CDR2: MNHEY and SMNVEV (reference sequence). The CDR3 is 14 amino acids. CDR3 sequence: CASRQQGRTDTQYF. CDR3 sequence (DNA): TGTGCCAGCAGACAACAGGGCCGCACAGATACGCAGTATTTT.

This chain uses TRBV6-1 with TRBJ2-6; D is undetermined. Per the germline V gene, CDR1 is MNHNS and CDR2 is SASEGT. Between the trimmed V and J ends, which lost 5 bases and 0 bases, there was a span of 5 bases. The CDR3 length is 14 residues. CDR3 residues: CASSYGSGANVLTF. Written as DNA, the CDR3 is TGTGCCAGCAGTTATGGCTCTGGGGCCAACGTCCTGACTTTC.